This T cell receptor beta chain was sequenced in a study of T cell repertoires in cytomegalovirus infection. The wider study: CMV infection plus the matching HLA type was flagged by public TCR beta signatures. Notes on the study in general: Identification of carriers of CMV plus the relevant HLA was achieved through cumulative public TCR beta family frequency. HLA-C-restricted, CMV-specific TCR beta clonotypes were dominant ex vivo.

TCRdb independently ran MiXCR on the reads; one entry per CDR3 protein. The repertoire holds 480,000 or so distinct CDR3 sequences, with about 11% as singletons. Germline-derived CDR1 and CDR2 are ENHRY and SYGVKD. The CDR3 length is 13 residues. Remarks on this clonotype: Its antigen remains unknown. A much larger clone sits a single nucleotide away, making a read error possible.

Sequenced material: PBMCs. The rearrangement uses TRBV10-3 and TRBJ2-5; TRBD2 matches 8 bases. This clonotype originated in a human donor in good health (CMV status not recorded). Some clones in this sample may be carry-over from other donors' samples. The CDR3 coding sequence is TGTGCCTCAGGGAAGCGGGAGACGGAGACCCAGAACTTC. Translated: CASGKRETETQNF.